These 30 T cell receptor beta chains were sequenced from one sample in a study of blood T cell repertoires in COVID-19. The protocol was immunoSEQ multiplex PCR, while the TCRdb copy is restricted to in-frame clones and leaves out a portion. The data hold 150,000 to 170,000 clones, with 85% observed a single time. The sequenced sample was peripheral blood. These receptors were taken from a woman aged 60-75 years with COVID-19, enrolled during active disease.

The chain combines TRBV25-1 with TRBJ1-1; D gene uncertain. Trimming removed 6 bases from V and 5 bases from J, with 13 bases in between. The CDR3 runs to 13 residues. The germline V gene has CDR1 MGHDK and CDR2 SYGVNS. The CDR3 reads CASRVLTGTEAFF. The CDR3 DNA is TGTGCCAGCAGGGTTCTCACGGGGACTGAAGCTTTCTTT.

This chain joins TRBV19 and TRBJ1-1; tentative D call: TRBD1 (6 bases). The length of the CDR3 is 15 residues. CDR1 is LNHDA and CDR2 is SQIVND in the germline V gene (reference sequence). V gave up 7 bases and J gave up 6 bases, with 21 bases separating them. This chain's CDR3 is CASTYPEGGRAEAFF. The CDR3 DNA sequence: TGTGCCAGTACGTACCCCGAAGGGGGTCGGGCTGAAGCTTTCTTT.

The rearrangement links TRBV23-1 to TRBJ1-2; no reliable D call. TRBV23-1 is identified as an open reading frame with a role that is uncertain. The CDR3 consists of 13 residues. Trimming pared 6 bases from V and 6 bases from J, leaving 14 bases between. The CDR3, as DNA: TGCGCCAGCAGCGAGAGGGTCGCGCATGGCTACACCTTC. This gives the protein CASSERVAHGYTF.

CDR3 sequence: CSVDRGKGGYTF. The DNA of the CDR3 is TGCAGCGTTGACAGGGGGAAAGGTGGCTACACCTTC. This rearrangement joins TRBV29-1 to TRBJ1-2, with TRBD1 matching 7 bases. Germline-derived CDR1 and CDR2 are SQVTM and ANQGSEA. This CDR3 has 12 amino acids. J was trimmed by 7 bases and V by 3 bases; bases with no gene match: 5.

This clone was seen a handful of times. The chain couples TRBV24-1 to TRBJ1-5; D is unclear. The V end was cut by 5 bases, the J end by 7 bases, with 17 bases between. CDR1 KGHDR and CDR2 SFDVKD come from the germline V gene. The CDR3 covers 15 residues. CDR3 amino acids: CATSVLCYTGQPQHF. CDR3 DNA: TGTGCCACCAGTGTGCTCTGCTACACGGGGCAGCCCCAGCATTTT.

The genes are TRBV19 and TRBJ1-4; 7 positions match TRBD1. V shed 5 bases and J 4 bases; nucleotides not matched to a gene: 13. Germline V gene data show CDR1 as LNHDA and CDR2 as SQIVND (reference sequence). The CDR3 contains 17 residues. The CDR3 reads CASSRQGVQSINEKLFF. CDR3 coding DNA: TGTGCCAGTAGTCGACAGGGCGTACAGTCTATTAATGAAAAACTGTTTTTT.

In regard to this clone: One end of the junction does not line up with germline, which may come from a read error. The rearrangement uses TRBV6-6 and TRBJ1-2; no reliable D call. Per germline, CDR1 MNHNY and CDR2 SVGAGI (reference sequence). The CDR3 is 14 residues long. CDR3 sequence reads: CASSYSTSVPGSSF. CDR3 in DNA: TGTGCCAGCAGTTATTCGACCTCAGTTCCGGGATCCTCGTTC.

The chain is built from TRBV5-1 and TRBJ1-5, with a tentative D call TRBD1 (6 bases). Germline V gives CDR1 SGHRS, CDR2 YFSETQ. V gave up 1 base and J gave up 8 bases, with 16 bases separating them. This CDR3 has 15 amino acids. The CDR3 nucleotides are TGCGCCAGCAGCTTGAAAACAGGGAGGGATGAGCCCCAGCATTTT. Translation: CASSLKTGRDEPQHF.

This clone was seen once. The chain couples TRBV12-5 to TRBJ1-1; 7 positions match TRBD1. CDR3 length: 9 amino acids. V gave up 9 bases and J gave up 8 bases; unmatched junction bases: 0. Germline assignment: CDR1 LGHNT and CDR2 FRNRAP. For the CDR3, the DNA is TGTGCTAGCAGGGGGGAAGCTTTCTTT. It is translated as CASRGEAFF.

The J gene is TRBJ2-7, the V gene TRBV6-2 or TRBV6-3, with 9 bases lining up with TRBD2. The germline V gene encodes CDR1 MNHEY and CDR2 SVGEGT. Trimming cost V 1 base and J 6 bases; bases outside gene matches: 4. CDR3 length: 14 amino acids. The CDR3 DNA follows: TGTGCCAGCAGTTACTTAGGCGGGGGGGCCGAGCAGTACGTC. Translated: CASSYLGGGAEQYV.

CDR3 bases: TGTGCCAGCAGCCCCGGACTTTACAATGAGCAGTTCTTC. Encoded protein: CASSPGLYNEQFF. The chain links TRBV3-1 (or the pseudogene TRBV3-2) to TRBJ2-1; tentatively, D is TRBD2 (5 bases). This CDR3 spans 13 amino acids. In germline, CDR1 is LGHDT, CDR2 YNNKEL (reference sequence). The V and J ends lost 4 bases and 4 bases respectively, with 8 bases between them.

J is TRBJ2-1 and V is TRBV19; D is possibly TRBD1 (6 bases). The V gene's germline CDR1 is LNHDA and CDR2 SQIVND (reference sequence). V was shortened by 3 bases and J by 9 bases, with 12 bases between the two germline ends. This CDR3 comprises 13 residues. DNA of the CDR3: TGTGCCAGTAGTATCAGGGGTCAGGTTGAGCAGTTCTTC. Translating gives CASSIRGQVEQFF.

The CDR3: CASRDTRGYTF. The CDR3 DNA reads as TGTGCCAGCAGGGACACCAGGGGCTACACCTTC. The V gene is TRBV2, the J gene TRBJ1-2; tentative D call: TRBD1 (5 bases). The CDR3 length is 11 residues. The V gene lost 6 bases and the J gene lost 8 bases, with 10 bases spanning the gap. Germline V gene lookup returns CDR1 SNHLY and CDR2 FYNNEI.

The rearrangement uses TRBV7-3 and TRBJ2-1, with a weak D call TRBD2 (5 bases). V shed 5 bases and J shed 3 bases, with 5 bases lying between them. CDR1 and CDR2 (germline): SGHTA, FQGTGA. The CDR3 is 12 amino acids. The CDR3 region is CASSRDYNEQFF. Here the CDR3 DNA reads TGTGCCAGCAGCCGGGACTACAATGAGCAGTTCTTC. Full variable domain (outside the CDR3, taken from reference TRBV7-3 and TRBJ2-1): GAGVSQTPSNKVTEKGKYVELRCDPISGHTALYWYRQSLGQGPEFLIYFQGTGAADDSGLPNDRFFAVRPEGSVSTLKIQRTERGDSAVYLCASSRDYNEQFFGPGTRLTVL.

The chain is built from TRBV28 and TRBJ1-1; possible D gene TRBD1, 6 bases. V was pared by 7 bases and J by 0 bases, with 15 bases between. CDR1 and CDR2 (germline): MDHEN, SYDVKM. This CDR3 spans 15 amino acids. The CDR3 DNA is TGTGCCAGCACCATTGTGGGGGCGTTGAACACTGAAGCTTTCTTT. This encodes CASTIVGALNTEAFF.

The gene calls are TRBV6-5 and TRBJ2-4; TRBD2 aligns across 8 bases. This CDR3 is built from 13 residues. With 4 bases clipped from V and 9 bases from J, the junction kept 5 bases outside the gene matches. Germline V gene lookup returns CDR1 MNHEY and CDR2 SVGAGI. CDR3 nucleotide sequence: TGTGCCAGCAGTTCGCCCGGGAGGGGCATTCAGTACTTC. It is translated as CASSSPGRGIQYF.

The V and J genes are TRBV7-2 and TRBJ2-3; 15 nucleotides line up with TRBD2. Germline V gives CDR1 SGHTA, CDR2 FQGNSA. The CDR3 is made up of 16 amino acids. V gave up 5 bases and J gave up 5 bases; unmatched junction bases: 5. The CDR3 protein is CASSPLGLAGGDTQYF. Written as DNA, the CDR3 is TGTGCCAGCAGCCCACTGGGACTAGCGGGAGGAGATACGCAGTATTTT.

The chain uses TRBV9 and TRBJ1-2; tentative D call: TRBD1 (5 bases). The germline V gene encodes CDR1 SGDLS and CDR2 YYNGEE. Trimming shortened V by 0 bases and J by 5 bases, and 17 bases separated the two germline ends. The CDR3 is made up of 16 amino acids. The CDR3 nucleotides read TGTGCCAGCAGCGTAGGGAGGGGAGCAGGAACATATGGCTACACCTTC. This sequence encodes CASSVGRGAGTYGYTF.

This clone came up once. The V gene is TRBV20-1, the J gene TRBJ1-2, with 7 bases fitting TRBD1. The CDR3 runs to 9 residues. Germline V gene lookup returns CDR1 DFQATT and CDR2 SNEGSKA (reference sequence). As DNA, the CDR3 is TGCCAGGGGGACTATGGCTACACCTTC. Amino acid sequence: CQGDYGYTF.

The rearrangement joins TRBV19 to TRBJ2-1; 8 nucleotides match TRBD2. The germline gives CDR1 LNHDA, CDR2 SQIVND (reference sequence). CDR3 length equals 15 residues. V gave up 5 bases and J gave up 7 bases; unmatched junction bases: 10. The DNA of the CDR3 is TGTGCCAGTAGTTCCTCTCTAGCGGGTAAGAATGAGCAGTTCTTC. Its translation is CASSSSLAGKNEQFF.

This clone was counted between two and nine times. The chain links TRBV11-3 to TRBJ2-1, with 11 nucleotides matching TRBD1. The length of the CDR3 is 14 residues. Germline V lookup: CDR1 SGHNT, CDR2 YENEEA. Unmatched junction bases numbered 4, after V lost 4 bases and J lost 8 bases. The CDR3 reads CASSWGQGVYEQFF. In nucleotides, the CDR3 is TGTGCCAGCAGCTGGGGACAGGGGGTGTATGAGCAGTTCTTC.

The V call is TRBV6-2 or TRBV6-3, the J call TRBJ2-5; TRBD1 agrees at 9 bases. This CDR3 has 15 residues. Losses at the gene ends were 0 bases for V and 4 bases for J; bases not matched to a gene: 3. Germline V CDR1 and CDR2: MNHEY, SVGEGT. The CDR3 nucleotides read TGTGCCAGCAGTTACTCCGGGACAGGGCCAGAGACCCAGTACTTC. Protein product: CASSYSGTGPETQYF.

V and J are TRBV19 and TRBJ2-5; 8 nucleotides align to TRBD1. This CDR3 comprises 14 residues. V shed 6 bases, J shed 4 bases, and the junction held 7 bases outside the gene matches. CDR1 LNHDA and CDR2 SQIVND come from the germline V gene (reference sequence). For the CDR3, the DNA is TGTGCCAGTAGCGCCGGGACAGGAGGAGAGACCCAGTACTTC. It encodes CASSAGTGGETQYF.

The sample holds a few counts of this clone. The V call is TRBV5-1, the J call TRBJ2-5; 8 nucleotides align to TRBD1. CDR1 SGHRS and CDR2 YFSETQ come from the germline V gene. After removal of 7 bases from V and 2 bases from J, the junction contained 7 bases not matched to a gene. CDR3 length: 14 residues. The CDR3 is CASGGTGRQETQYF. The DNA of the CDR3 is TGCGCCAGCGGAGGGACAGGCCGGCAAGAGACCCAGTACTTC.

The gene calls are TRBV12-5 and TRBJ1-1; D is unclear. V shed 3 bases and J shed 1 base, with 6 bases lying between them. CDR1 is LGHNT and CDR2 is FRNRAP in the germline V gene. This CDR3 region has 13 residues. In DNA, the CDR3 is TGTGCTAGTGGTTTATCCGGGAACACTGAAGCTTTCTTT. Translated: CASGLSGNTEAFF.

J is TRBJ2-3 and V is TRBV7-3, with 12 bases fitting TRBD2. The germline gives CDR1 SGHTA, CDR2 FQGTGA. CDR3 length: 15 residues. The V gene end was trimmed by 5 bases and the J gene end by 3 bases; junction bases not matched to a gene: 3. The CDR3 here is CASSLLAGGTDTQYF. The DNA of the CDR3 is TGTGCCAGCAGCCTACTAGCGGGAGGAACAGATACGCAGTATTTT.

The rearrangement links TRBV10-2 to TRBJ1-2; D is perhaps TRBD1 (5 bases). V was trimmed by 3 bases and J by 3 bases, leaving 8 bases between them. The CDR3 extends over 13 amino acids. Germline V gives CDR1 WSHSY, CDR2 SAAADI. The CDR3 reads CASSDGAYYGYTF. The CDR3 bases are TGCGCCAGCAGTGATGGGGCGTACTATGGCTACACCTTC.

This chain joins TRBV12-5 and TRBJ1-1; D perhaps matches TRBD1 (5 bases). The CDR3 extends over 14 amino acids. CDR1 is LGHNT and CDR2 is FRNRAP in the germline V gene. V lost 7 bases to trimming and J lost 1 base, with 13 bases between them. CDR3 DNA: TGTGCTAGTGCCCCGAAGGGGCCGAACACTGAAGCTTTCTTT. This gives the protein CASAPKGPNTEAFF.

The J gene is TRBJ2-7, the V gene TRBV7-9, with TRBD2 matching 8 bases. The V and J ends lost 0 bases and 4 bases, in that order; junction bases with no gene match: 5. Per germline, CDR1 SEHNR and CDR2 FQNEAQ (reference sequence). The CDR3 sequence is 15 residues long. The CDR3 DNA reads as TGTGCCAGCAGCTTAGCTAGCGGGGACCTTTACGAGCAGTACTTC. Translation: CASSLASGDLYEQYF.

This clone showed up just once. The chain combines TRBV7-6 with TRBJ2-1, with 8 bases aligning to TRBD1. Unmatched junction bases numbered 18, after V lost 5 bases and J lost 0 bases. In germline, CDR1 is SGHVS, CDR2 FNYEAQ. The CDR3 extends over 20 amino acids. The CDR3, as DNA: TGTGCCAGCAGCCCGACGCCGCACAGGGGGTGGACGGGCTCCTACAATGAGCAGTTCTTC. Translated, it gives CASSPTPHRGWTGSYNEQFF.